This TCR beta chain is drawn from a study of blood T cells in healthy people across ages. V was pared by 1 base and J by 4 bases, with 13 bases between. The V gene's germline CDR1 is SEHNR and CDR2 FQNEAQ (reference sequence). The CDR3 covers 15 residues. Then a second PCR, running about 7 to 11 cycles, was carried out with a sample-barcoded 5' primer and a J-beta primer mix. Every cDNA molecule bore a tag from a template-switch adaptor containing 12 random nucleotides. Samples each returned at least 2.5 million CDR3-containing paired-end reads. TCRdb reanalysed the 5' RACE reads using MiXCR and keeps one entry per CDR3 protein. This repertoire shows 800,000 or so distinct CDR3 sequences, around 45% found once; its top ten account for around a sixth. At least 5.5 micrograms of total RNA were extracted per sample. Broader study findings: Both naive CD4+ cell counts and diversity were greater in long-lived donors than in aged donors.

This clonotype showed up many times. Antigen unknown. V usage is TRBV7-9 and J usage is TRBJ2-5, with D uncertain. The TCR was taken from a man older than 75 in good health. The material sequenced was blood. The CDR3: CASSLGSQWGETQYF. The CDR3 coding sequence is TGTGCCAGCAGCTTAGGATCCCAGTGGGGAGAGACCCAGTACTTC.